Below, 30 T cell receptor beta chains from the same sample are listed, as sequenced in a study of cytomegalovirus exposure and HLA in healthy donors. In the PCR, 60 Vbeta and 13 Jbeta primers were used. Method: immunoSEQ multiplex PCR; TCRdb's copy keeps in-frame clones and lacks some. The repertoire has some 200,000 clones, less than 90% of them found once; the top ten carry about 0.24%. The sequenced sample consisted of PBMCs. The receptor source for this set is a girl in the first two years of life in good health and CMV-seronegative.

V and J are TRBV2 and TRBJ2-5, with TRBD2 matching 7 bases. CDR1 and CDR2 from the germline V gene are SNHLY and FYNNEI. Trimming removed 4 bases from V and 5 bases from J; junction bases left unmatched: 7. This CDR3 has 14 residues. The CDR3, as DNA: TGTGCCAGCAGTGTTGCGGGGGTGGCGGAGACCCAGTACTTC. Translated: CASSVAGVAETQYF.

The J gene is TRBJ1-1, the V gene TRBV5-1, with 7 bases lining up with TRBD1. Germline V gene data show CDR1 as SGHRS and CDR2 as YFSETQ. J was trimmed by 4 bases and V by 3 bases; bases with no gene match: 6. CDR3 length: 14 residues. CDR3 sequence: CASSSGQAGTEAFF. CDR3 nucleotide sequence: TGCGCCAGCAGCTCCGGACAGGCGGGCACTGAAGCTTTCTTT.

V gene TRBV7-8 combines with J gene TRBJ1-5; D might be TRBD1 (6 bases). The CDR3 extends over 12 amino acids. The ends were cut back, 5 bases at V and 11 bases at J, with 13 bases in the middle. Germline CDR1 and CDR2: SGHVS and FQNEAQ. The CDR3 spells CASSPRTGSQHF. In nucleotides, the CDR3 is TGTGCCAGCAGCCCGCGTACAGGGTCCCAGCATTTT.

This chain connects TRBV7-9 to TRBJ2-1, with D tentatively TRBD2 (6 bases). Trimming left V 1 base short and J 0 bases short, with 10 bases between. CDR3 length: 16 residues. Germline V lookup: CDR1 SEHNR, CDR2 FQNEAQ (reference sequence). CDR3 coding DNA: TGTGCCAGCAGCTTAGATAGCGGTAGCTCCTACAATGAGCAGTTCTTC. Translating it yields CASSLDSGSSYNEQFF.

The rearrangement joins TRBV30 to TRBJ2-7; D gene uncertain. V dropped 1 base and J dropped 4 bases, with 17 bases sitting between them. From germline, CDR1 is GTSNPN and CDR2 SVGIG (reference sequence). This CDR3 comprises 15 residues. The CDR3 protein is CAWSGVTPQPYEQYF. In nucleotides, the CDR3 is TGTGCCTGGAGTGGTGTCACTCCACAGCCTTACGAGCAGTACTTC.

This clone occurred a few times. This sequence joins TRBV5-3 and TRBJ2-1; 16 nucleotides align to TRBD2. TRBV5-3 is flagged as an ORF with uncertain function. V lost 4 bases and J lost 7; bases outside the gene matches: 8. The CDR3 is made up of 17 amino acids. The CDR3 DNA reads as TGTGCCAGAAGCGGGGGGACTAGCGGGAGGGTCGGGAATGAGCAGTTCTTC. Its translation: CARSGGTSGRVGNEQFF.

This clone was detected once. The chain employs TRBV5-4 and TRBJ2-5; TRBD2 matches at 10 bases. CDR1 is SGHNT, CDR2 YYREEE, per germline (reference sequence). The CDR3 covers 15 residues. Unmatched junction bases numbered 10, after V lost 8 bases and J lost 3 bases. CDR3 sequence (DNA): TGTGCCAGTAACCGGGCAAGCGGGGGGGAAGAGACCCAGTACTTC. This sequence encodes CASNRASGGEETQYF.

The chain carries TRBV11-2 and TRBJ2-1; 12 bases match TRBD2. Germline V gene data show CDR1 as SGHAT and CDR2 as FQNNGV. J lost 7 bases, V lost 2 bases, and 6 bases had no gene match. The CDR3 has 16 amino acids. In nucleotides, the CDR3 is TGTGCCAGCAGCTTATCACTAGCGGGAGGTTTGAATGAGCAGTTCTTC. Translated, it gives CASSLSLAGGLNEQFF.

V usage is TRBV11-2 and J usage is TRBJ1-2; 9 bases align to TRBD1. The CDR3 spans 19 residues. After removal of 1 base from V and 0 bases from J, the junction contained 12 bases not matched to a gene. Per the germline V gene, CDR1 is SGHAT and CDR2 is FQNNGV. The CDR3 sequence is CASSLGVRTGDNPNYGYTF. The CDR3 DNA is TGTGCCAGCAGCTTAGGAGTAAGGACAGGGGATAACCCTAACTATGGCTACACCTTC.

The V and J genes are TRBV30 and TRBJ1-2; TRBD1 might be the D (5 bases). The CDR3 has 15 residues. Germline CDR1 GTSNPN, CDR2 SVGIG (reference sequence). V lost 3 bases, J lost 0 bases, and 14 bases lay in between. CDR3 in amino acids: CAWRNRQRANYGYTF. CDR3 nucleotide sequence: TGTGCCTGGAGAAACCGACAGAGAGCTAACTATGGCTACACCTTC.

V is TRBV28 and J is TRBJ2-6; 8 bases are a match to TRBD2. Looked up from germline, CDR1 is MDHEN and CDR2 is SYDVKM. V shed 5 bases, J shed 1 base, and the junction held 10 bases outside the gene matches. There are 18 residues in the CDR3. CDR3 nucleotides: TGTGCCAGCAGTCCTCACGGACTAGCCAAATCTGGGGCCAACGTCCTGACTTTC. Its translation is CASSPHGLAKSGANVLTF.

This clone was counted once. The rearrangement links TRBV2 to TRBJ1-2; no reliable D call. V shed 3 bases and J shed 5 bases, with 13 bases lying between them. The CDR3 sequence is 14 residues long. The V gene's germline CDR1 is SNHLY and CDR2 FYNNEI. DNA for the CDR3: TGTGCCAGCAGTGACGCGGGGAGTGGGTATGGCTACACCTTC. It specifies CASSDAGSGYGYTF.

This rearrangement joins TRBV11-1 to TRBJ2-7; 7 nucleotides line up with TRBD1. From germline, CDR1 is SGHAT and CDR2 FQDESV (reference sequence). The ends lost 0 bases at V and 2 bases at J; junction bases unmatched: 1. This CDR3 has 14 amino acids. CDR3 protein: CASSLAGGAYEQYF. The CDR3 DNA sequence: TGTGCCAGCAGCTTAGCAGGGGGCGCCTACGAGCAGTACTTC.

The rearrangement uses TRBV2 and TRBJ2-1, with D perhaps matching TRBD2 (6 bases). Trimming took 2 bases from V and 0 from J, leaving 17 bases between them. The CDR3 has 18 residues. The germline V gene encodes CDR1 SNHLY and CDR2 FYNNEI. CDR3 DNA sequence: TGTGCCAGCAGTGAATTAGGTACAGCGGGTAGCTCCTACAATGAGCAGTTCTTC. Translating gives CASSELGTAGSSYNEQFF.

This clone was seen once. The chain links TRBV7-3 to TRBJ2-1, with 8 bases aligning to TRBD2. Germline CDR1 is SGHTA and CDR2 is FQGTGA. The junction had 6 bases not matched to a gene; V was cut back by 6 bases and J by 5 bases. The CDR3 extends over 14 amino acids. CDR3 protein: CASRSSGLNNEQFF. As DNA, the CDR3 is TGTGCCAGCAGATCTAGCGGGCTAAACAATGAGCAGTTCTTC.

J is TRBJ1-6 and V is TRBV23-1, with D tentatively TRBD1 (5 bases). TRBV23-1 is an ORF; its function is uncertain. Trimming left V 6 bases short and J 6 bases short, with 12 bases between. This CDR3 has 14 residues. In nucleotides, the CDR3 is TGCGCCAGCAGGAGGACAAGCTGTAATTCACCCCTCCACTTT. Residues: CASRRTSCNSPLHF.

This chain connects TRBV6-1 to TRBJ1-2; D is undetermined. Germline-derived CDR1 and CDR2 are MNHNS and SASEGT. The V end lost 1 base, the J end lost 3 bases, and 9 bases lay between the germline ends. The CDR3 contains 14 residues. The DNA for the CDR3 is TGTGCCAGCAGTGAAGGGCCCGCAGACTATGGCTACACCTTC. It specifies CASSEGPADYGYTF.

DNA of the CDR3: TGTGCCAGCAGCTTACGTACAGGGGCTGGCTACACCTTC. Its translation is CASSLRTGAGYTF. V usage is TRBV7-8 and J usage is TRBJ1-2, with 7 positions matching TRBD1. From germline, CDR1 is SGHVS and CDR2 FQNEAQ. V lost 2 bases, J lost 7 bases, and 4 bases stayed unmatched. The CDR3 covers 13 residues.

The J gene is TRBJ1-1, the V gene TRBV9; 7 bases agree with TRBD1. Per the germline V gene, CDR1 is SGDLS and CDR2 is YYNGEE. Trimming removed 0 bases from V and 2 bases from J; junction bases left unmatched: 7. The CDR3 runs to 16 residues. In DNA form, the CDR3 reads TGTGCCAGCAGCGTAGGTGAAGGGACAGCAAACACTGAAGCTTTCTTT. This translates into CASSVGEGTANTEAFF.

J is TRBJ2-1 and V is TRBV9; D call uncertain. CDR3 size: 14 residues. Looked up from germline, CDR1 is SGDLS and CDR2 is YYNGEE. V lost 3 bases and J lost 9, with 16 bases in between. CDR3 sequence: CASSALTLTGEQFF. The CDR3 DNA sequence: TGTGCCAGCAGCGCATTGACTCTAACCGGTGAGCAGTTCTTC.

DNA for the CDR3: TGTGCCAGCAGCTTATACTGGACGGGGGGTGGCGATGAGCAGTTCTTC. Amino acid sequence: CASSLYWTGGGDEQFF. The chain combines TRBV7-2 with TRBJ2-1; TRBD2 agrees at 7 bases. CDR3 length: 16 amino acids. Germline V gene lookup returns CDR1 SGHTA and CDR2 FQGNSA. Germline trimming cut 2 bases from V and 8 bases from J; bases unmatched to any gene: 12. Full variable domain (rest looked up from reference TRBV7-2 and TRBJ2-1): GAGVSQSPSNKVTEKGKDVELRCDPISGHTALYWYRQSLGQGLEFLIYFQGNSAPDKSGLPSDRFSAERTGGSVSTLTIQRTQQEDSAVYLCASSLYWTGGGDEQFFGPGTRLTVL.

The gene calls are TRBV9 and TRBJ2-7; 8 positions agree with TRBD1. CDR3 length equals 16 residues. The V gene end was trimmed by 3 bases and the J gene end by 2 bases; junction bases not matched to a gene: 10. CDR1 and CDR2 (germline): SGDLS, YYNGEE. The CDR3 coding sequence is TGTGCCAGCAGCGCCACTCAGGGGGCCCCTCCCTACGAGCAGTACTTC. This gives the protein CASSATQGAPPYEQYF.

This clone was detected a few times. The chain combines TRBV19 with TRBJ2-2; unclear D gene. The CDR3 has 13 amino acids. The germline CDR1 and CDR2 sequences are LNHDA and SQIVND (reference sequence). V gave up 5 bases and J gave up 7 bases, with 11 bases separating them. CDR3 sequence (DNA): TGTGCCAGTAGTTACTCTTTTAACGGGGAGCTGTTTTTT. It encodes CASSYSFNGELFF.

V is TRBV7-6 and J is TRBJ2-3, with 10 bases lining up with TRBD2. The V gene end was trimmed by 4 bases and the J gene end by 6 bases; junction bases not matched to a gene: 16. CDR3 size: 18 residues. Looked up from germline, CDR1 is SGHVS and CDR2 is FNYEAQ. The CDR3 DNA follows: TGTGCCAGCAGCTCTACGTTGGCTAGCGGGGGTACTCTTGATACGCAGTATTTT. It encodes CASSSTLASGGTLDTQYF. The full variable domain, completed using reference TRBV7-6 and TRBJ2-3, is GAGVSQSPRYKVTKRGQDVALRCDPISGHVSLYWYRQALGQGPEFLTYFNYEAQQDKSGLPNDRFSAERPEGSISTLTIQRTEQRDSAMYRCASSSTLASGGTLDTQYFGPGTRLTVL.

V gene TRBV18 combines with J gene TRBJ1-2; D not resolved. CDR3 length: 15 amino acids. The V end lost 3 bases, the J end lost 0 bases, and 11 bases lay between the germline ends. Germline V gives CDR1 KGHSH, CDR2 LQKENI. The CDR3 DNA follows: TGTGCCAGCTCACCTGTTAGTGAAGCTAACTATGGCTACACCTTC. As protein: CASSPVSEANYGYTF.

This clone was counted only a few times. The rearrangement joins TRBV6-1 to TRBJ1-1, with D hard to call. The CDR3 has 11 residues. Germline CDR1 reads MNHNS; CDR2 reads SASEGT. Trimming shortened V by 7 bases and J by 7 bases, and 10 bases separated the two germline ends. The DNA for the CDR3 is TGTGCCAGCAACGAGATCCTTGAAGCTTTCTTT. Its translation is CASNEILEAFF.

The chain combines TRBV27 with TRBJ2-7; TRBD1 matches at 7 bases. Trimming removed 5 bases from V and 0 bases from J; junction bases left unmatched: 10. The CDR3 loop spans 16 amino acids. Germline assignment: CDR1 MNHEY and CDR2 SMNVEV (reference sequence). This chain's CDR3 is CASSALDRSSSYEQYF. CDR3 coding DNA: TGTGCCAGCAGTGCCTTGGACAGGTCGAGCTCCTACGAGCAGTACTTC.

V and J are TRBV6-5 and TRBJ1-1, with D hard to call. The length of the CDR3 is 14 residues. V was trimmed by 0 bases and J by 2 bases, leaving 7 bases between them. The germline CDR1 and CDR2 sequences are MNHEY and SVGAGI. This CDR3 reads CASSYSRRNTEAFF. The CDR3 region has the DNA TGTGCCAGCAGTTACTCGCGAAGAAACACTGAAGCTTTCTTT.

The chain combines TRBV13 with TRBJ2-1; TRBD2 might be the D (6 bases). The germline V gene encodes CDR1 PRHDT and CDR2 FYEKMQ (reference sequence). Trimming removed 7 bases at V and 2 bases at J, with 18 bases between. The length of the CDR3 is 16 residues. This chain's CDR3 is CASTRSEGRTYNEQFF. CDR3 nucleotide sequence: TGTGCCAGCACCCGATCGGAGGGCCGGACCTACAATGAGCAGTTCTTC.

This chain joins TRBV29-1 and TRBJ2-3; D possibly corresponds to TRBD1 (7 bases). The CDR3 has 15 residues. Germline CDR1 SQVTM, CDR2 ANQGSEA. Trimming pared 6 bases from V and 0 bases from J, leaving 16 bases between. The CDR3 here is CSVTGGQLSTDTQYF. The CDR3 nucleotides are TGCAGCGTCACCGGGGGACAGTTAAGCACAGATACGCAGTATTTT.